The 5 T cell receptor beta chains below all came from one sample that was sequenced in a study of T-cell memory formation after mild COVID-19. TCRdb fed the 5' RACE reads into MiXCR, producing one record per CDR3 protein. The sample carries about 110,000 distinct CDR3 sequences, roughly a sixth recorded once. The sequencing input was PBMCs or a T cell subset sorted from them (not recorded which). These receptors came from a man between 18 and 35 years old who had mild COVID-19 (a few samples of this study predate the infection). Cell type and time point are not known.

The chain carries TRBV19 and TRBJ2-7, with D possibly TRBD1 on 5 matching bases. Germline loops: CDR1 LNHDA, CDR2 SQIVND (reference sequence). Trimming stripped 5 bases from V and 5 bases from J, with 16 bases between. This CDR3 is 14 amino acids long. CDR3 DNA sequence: TGTGCCAGTAGTTCCCTTCAGGGTACCAACGAGCAGTACTTC. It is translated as CASSSLQGTNEQYF. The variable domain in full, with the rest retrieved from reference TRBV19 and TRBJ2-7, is DGGITQSPKYLFRKEGQNVTLSCEQNLNHDAMYWYRQDPGQGLRLIYYSQIVNDFQKGDIAEGYSVSREKKESFPLTVTSAQKNPTAFYLCASSSLQGTNEQYFGPGTRLTVT.

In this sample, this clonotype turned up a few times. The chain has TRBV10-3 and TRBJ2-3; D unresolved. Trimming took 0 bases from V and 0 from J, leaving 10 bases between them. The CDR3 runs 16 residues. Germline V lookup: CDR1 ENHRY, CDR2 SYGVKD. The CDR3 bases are TGTGCCATCAGTGAGTCGTGGGCTACTAGCACAGATACGCAGTATTTT. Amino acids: CAISESWATSTDTQYF.

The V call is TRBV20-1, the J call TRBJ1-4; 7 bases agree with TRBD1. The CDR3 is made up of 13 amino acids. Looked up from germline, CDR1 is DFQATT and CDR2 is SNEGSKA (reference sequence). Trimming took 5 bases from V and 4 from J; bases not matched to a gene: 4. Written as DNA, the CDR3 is TGCAGTGCTCGGGGGACAGTTAATGAAAAACTGTTTTTT. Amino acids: CSARGTVNEKLFF.

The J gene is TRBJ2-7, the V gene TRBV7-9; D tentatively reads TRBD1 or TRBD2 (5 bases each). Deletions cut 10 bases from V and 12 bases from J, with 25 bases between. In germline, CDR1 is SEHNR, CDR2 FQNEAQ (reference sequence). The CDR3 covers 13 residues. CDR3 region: CATSNRDGGRRYF. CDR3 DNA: TGTGCCACCTCGAACCGGGACGGTGGAAGAAGGTACTTC.

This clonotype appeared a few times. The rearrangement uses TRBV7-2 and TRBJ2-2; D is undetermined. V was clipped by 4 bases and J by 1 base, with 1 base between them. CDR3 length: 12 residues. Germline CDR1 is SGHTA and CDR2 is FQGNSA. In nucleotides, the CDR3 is TGTGCCAGCAGCTGGAACACCGGGGAGCTGTTTTTT. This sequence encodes CASSWNTGELFF.